Below, 3 T cell receptor beta chains from the same sample are listed, as sequenced in a study of a mutant IDH1 vaccine in newly diagnosed glioma. These receptors' targets are unknown. The repertoire was sequenced with immunoSEQ multiplex PCR; TCRdb's copy has only in-frame clones and lacks some. The table records 60,000 to 65,000 clones, roughly four fifths of them present only once. Time point: week 47, end of study. With topical imiquimod, each dose of the vaccine consisted of 300 ug of mutant IDH1 20-mer peptide. The specimen was PBMCs, collected from a glioma patient whose treatment included an IDH1 peptide vaccine. Every receptor here comes from a man aged 25 to 40 with glioma.

The V and J genes are TRBV7-6 and TRBJ1-1, with a tentative D call TRBD1 (6 bases). The CDR3 is 16 residues long. V lost 2 bases and J 4 bases, leaving 17 bases between the germline ends. In germline, CDR1 is SGHVS, CDR2 FNYEAQ. The CDR3 spells CASSLSSVPGVTEAFF. DNA for the CDR3: TGTGCCAGCAGCTTAAGTAGTGTTCCAGGGGTCACTGAAGCTTTCTTT.

The gene calls are TRBV6-5 and TRBJ2-3, with 12 bases lining up with TRBD2. There are 15 residues in the CDR3. V lost 6 bases and J lost 6; bases outside the gene matches: 7. Looked up from germline, CDR1 is MNHEY and CDR2 is SVGAGI. The chain's CDR3 is CASSPTSGGLDTQYF. CDR3 DNA sequence: TGTGCCAGCAGCCCTACTAGCGGGGGGCTGGATACGCAGTATTTT.

This chain connects TRBV5-1 to TRBJ1-2, with a possible D match to TRBD1 (5 bases). CDR1 SGHRS and CDR2 YFSETQ come from the germline V gene. The CDR3 has 13 residues. Between the trimmed V and J ends, which lost 3 bases and 7 bases, there was a span of 13 bases. The CDR3 reads CASSSGEGIGYTF. The CDR3 DNA sequence: TGCGCCAGCAGCTCGGGGGAGGGTATTGGCTACACCTTC.